One sample yielded the 15 T cell receptor beta chains listed below, sequenced in a study of spatial heterogeneity in lung cancer (dated by TCRdb to between 2018 and 2020). The library was built by means of 5' RACE. The sequencer was a NextSeq 500. TCRdb reran the public reads through fastp at Q25 and MiXCR, keeping productive beta chains. Each entry merges the rows of one CDR3 protein and shows their most common DNA and genes. Within this sample are roughly 39,000 distinct CDR3 sequences, with 6.5% to 8.5% of them counted one time only. The top ten hold roughly 28% of the sample. The time point tag for this specimen amounts to: sample taken at primary tumor resection. Sequencing used PBMCs, obtained at surgery. The receptors derive from a male donor with early-stage non-small cell lung cancer.

This chain uses TRBV5-4 with TRBJ2-3; D possibly matches TRBD1 or TRBD2 (5 bases each). The CDR3 covers 15 residues. Germline V CDR1 and CDR2: SGHNT, YYREEE (reference sequence). V lost 0 bases to trimming and J lost 0 bases, with 8 bases between them. DNA of the CDR3: TGTGCCAGCAGCTTGGAGGGACGGAGCACAGATACGCAGTATTTT. Its translation is CASSLEGRSTDTQYF. Full variable domain (outside the CDR3, taken from reference TRBV5-4 and TRBJ2-3): ETGVTQSPTHLIKTRGQQVTLRCSSQSGHNTVSWYQQALGQGPQFIFQYYREEENGRGNFPPRFSGLQFPNYSSELNVNALELDDSALYLCASSLEGRSTDTQYFGPGTRLTVL.

The rearrangement joins TRBV7-3 to TRBJ2-1, with 7 bases identical to TRBD1. Germline CDR1 is SGHTA and CDR2 is FQGTGA. V shed 3 bases, J shed 6 bases, and the junction held 2 bases outside the gene matches. CDR3 length equals 13 residues. For the CDR3, the DNA is TGTGCCAGCAGCTTTGCAGGGGGCAATGAGCAGTTCTTC. Protein sequence: CASSFAGGNEQFF. Drawing the rest from reference TRBV7-3 and TRBJ2-1, the complete variable domain is GAGVSQTPSNKVTEKGKYVELRCDPISGHTALYWYRQSLGQGPEFLIYFQGTGAADDSGLPNDRFFAVRPEGSVSTLKIQRTERGDSAVYLCASSFAGGNEQFFGPGTRLTVL.

This clonotype was recorded many times. The chain carries TRBV11-1 and TRBJ2-5; 9 nucleotides align to TRBD1. CDR3 length: 14 residues. With 5 bases clipped from V and 5 bases from J, the junction kept 6 bases outside the gene matches. Germline lookup yields CDR1 SGHAT and CDR2 FQDESV (reference sequence). In nucleotides, the CDR3 is TGTGCCAGCAGCCCACAGGGGGCGGTGGAGACCCAGTACTTC. Its protein is CASSPQGAVETQYF.

This clonotype was detected a few times. V gene TRBV29-1 combines with J gene TRBJ1-2; D is possibly TRBD1 (6 bases). The CDR3 contains 16 residues. Germline CDR1 is SQVTM and CDR2 is ANQGSEA. V lost 7 bases and J lost 2, with 23 bases in between. CDR3 region: CSARGQYRGANYGYTF. CDR3 DNA sequence: TGCAGCGCGCGAGGACAGTACCGAGGGGCGAACTATGGCTACACCTTC.

Details on this clonotype: This CDR3 fails to terminate in the conserved phenylalanine or tryptophan, so it likely reflects a read error. The chain combines TRBV5-1 with TRBJ1-6; 8 bases are shared with TRBD1. The length of the CDR3 is 16 residues. Germline-derived CDR1 and CDR2 are SGHRS and YFSETQ. The V and J ends lost 4 bases and 7 bases, in that order; junction bases with no gene match: 10. The CDR3 region has the DNA TGCGCCAGCAGCCCTGACAGGGGAGGAATCAATTCACCCCTCCACCTT. It is translated as CASSPDRGGINSPLHL.

This clonotype was seen at least ten times. The V gene is TRBV2, the J gene TRBJ2-4; D remains ambiguous. The V end lost 5 bases, the J end lost 0 bases, and 14 bases lay between the germline ends. Germline CDR1 is SNHLY and CDR2 is FYNNEI. CDR3 length: 16 amino acids. The CDR3 DNA sequence: TGTGCCAGCAGTCCCCGGCCTGGATTAGCCAAAAACATTCAGTACTTC. Protein product: CASSPRPGLAKNIQYF.

The CDR3 DNA follows: TGCAGTGCTACCCTAGCGGGGGGGCCCTACAATGAGCAGTTCTTC. Protein product: CSATLAGGPYNEQFF. The chain uses TRBV20-1 and TRBJ2-1; 12 bases are a match to TRBD2. CDR1 is DFQATT and CDR2 is SNEGSKA in the germline V gene (reference sequence). This CDR3 contains 15 residues. Trimming took 4 bases from V and 2 from J; bases not matched to a gene: 3.

This clonotype was seen ten or more times. This chain links TRBV6-6 with TRBJ1-6; D not certain. The CDR3 contains 15 residues. CDR1 MNHNY and CDR2 SVGAGI come from the germline V gene (reference sequence). Trimming cost V 5 bases and J 0 bases, with 8 bases left between them. CDR3 coding DNA: TGTGCCAGCAGTGAACAGAGCTCCTATAATTCACCCCTCCACTTT. Amino acids: CASSEQSSYNSPLHF.

This clonotype was observed at least ten times. This sequence joins TRBV5-4 and TRBJ1-1; 7 bases are a match to TRBD1. The CDR3 consists of 15 residues. CDR1 is SGHNT and CDR2 is YYREEE in the germline V gene (reference sequence). V shed 4 bases, J shed 1 base, and the junction held 7 bases outside the gene matches. The CDR3: CASSLRDRSNTEAFF. The CDR3 DNA reads as TGTGCCAGCAGCCTACGGGACAGATCGAACACTGAAGCTTTCTTT.

This clonotype was observed at least ten times. The chain employs TRBV6-2 or TRBV6-3 and TRBJ2-3; D perhaps matches TRBD2 (7 bases). Germline V gene data show CDR1 as MNHEY and CDR2 as SVGEGT. The length of the CDR3 is 16 residues. V gave up 0 bases and J gave up 3 bases, with 13 bases separating them. The CDR3 region is CASSYSNGGLTDTQYF. The CDR3 region has the DNA TGTGCCAGCAGTTACTCGAACGGGGGGCTAACAGATACGCAGTATTTT.

This clonotype has a count of ten or more. V gene TRBV4-2 combines with J gene TRBJ1-2, with a tentative D call TRBD1 (6 bases). The CDR3 loop spans 15 amino acids. Germline-derived CDR1 and CDR2 are LGHNA and YNFKEQ. Trimming took 0 bases from V and 7 from J, leaving 15 bases between them. CDR3 in DNA: TGTGCCAGCAGCCAAGAAGATTCGGGGGCGAGTGGCTACACCTTC. Its translation is CASSQEDSGASGYTF.

Many counts were recorded for this clonotype. J is TRBJ2-7 and V is TRBV30, with D tentatively TRBD2 (5 bases). The CDR3 spans 17 residues. CDR1 is GTSNPN and CDR2 is SVGIG in the germline V gene (reference sequence). Trimming stripped 2 bases from V and 0 bases from J, with 20 bases between. This CDR3 is CAWSTKEASLISYEQYV. CDR3 bases: TGTGCCTGGAGTACAAAGGAGGCCAGCTTAATCTCCTACGAGCAGTACGTC.

This clonotype was seen only a few times. J is TRBJ2-3 and V is TRBV24-1; D unresolved. Germline V lookup: CDR1 KGHDR, CDR2 SFDVKD. Trimming stripped 3 bases from V and 4 bases from J, with 22 bases between. The CDR3 has 18 amino acids. CDR3 region: CATSDPSESGPAPDTQYF. DNA of the CDR3: TGTGCCACCAGTGATCCTTCCGAAAGTGGGCCGGCGCCAGATACGCAGTATTTT.

This clonotype occurred a few times. In nucleotides, the CDR3 is TGTGCCAGCAGTTACCAGCCTATAGCGGGAGAGGCGGGCAATGAGCAGTTCTTC. Its translation: CASSYQPIAGEAGNEQFF. The rearrangement links TRBV6-5 to TRBJ2-1; 9 nucleotides match TRBD2. J lost 6 bases, V lost 2 bases, and 14 bases had no gene match. This CDR3 comprises 18 residues. CDR1 MNHEY and CDR2 SVGAGI come from the germline V gene.

In this sample, this clonotype turned up many times. This sequence joins TRBV3-1 and TRBJ2-3; D not resolved. V lost 3 bases and J lost 0, with 13 bases in between. The CDR3 is made up of 16 amino acids. Looked up from germline, CDR1 is LGHDT and CDR2 is YNNKEL (reference sequence). CDR3 loop: CASSQKGSLSTDTQYF. In DNA form, the CDR3 reads TGTGCCAGCAGCCAGAAGGGTAGCCTGAGCACAGATACGCAGTATTTT.